The rows below give T cell receptor beta chains drawn from one sample of a study of Ad26.COV2.S vaccination and SARS-CoV-2 variants. Data came from immunoSEQ multiplex PCR; TCRdb stores just in-frame clones and leaves some out. The sample records 350,000 to 450,000 clones, roughly 90% being singletons. Here the sequenced sample was peripheral blood, taken in a trial of Ad26.COV2.S vaccine versus placebo. Receptors originate from a person aged 18-60 years who received the Ad26.COV2.S COVID-19 vaccine or a placebo. The CDR3 runs from the conserved cysteine through the conserved F or W. Fields, in order: V gene, D gene, clone size, J gene, CDR3 DNA, CDR3 protein. D genes are given only for firm matches. Clone sizes are given selectively: once, few, many, or a class where the clone is expanded.

v_call: TRBV9
d_call: TRBD2
clone_size: NA
j_call: TRBJ2-7
cdr3_nt: TGTGCCAGCAGCGCTGTGACTAGCGGGGGGGAGCAGTACTTC
cdr3_aa: CASSAVTSGGEQYF

v_call: TRBV5-3
d_call: TRBD1
clone_size: NA
j_call: TRBJ2-2
cdr3_nt: TGTGCCAGAAGCCTCTGGGACAGAAGCACCGGGGAGCTGTTTTTT
cdr3_aa: CARSLWDRSTGELFF

v_call: TRBV5-1
d_call: TRBD1
clone_size: NA
j_call: TRBJ2-2
cdr3_nt: TGCGCCAGCAGCGACAGGGTTGGAACCGGGGAGCTGTTTTTT
cdr3_aa: CASSDRVGTGELFF

v_call: TRBV24-1
d_call: TRBD1
clone_size: NA
j_call: TRBJ1-2
cdr3_nt: TGTGCCACCAGTGACCGGGACAGGGGTGGTGGCTACACCTTC
cdr3_aa: CATSDRDRGGGYTF

v_call: TRBV7-9
d_call: NA
clone_size: NA
j_call: TRBJ1-2
cdr3_nt: TGTGCCAGCAGCTTTAACAGGGATGGCTACACCTTC
cdr3_aa: CASSFNRDGYTF

v_call: TRBV24-1
d_call: TRBD1
clone_size: NA
j_call: TRBJ2-1
cdr3_nt: TGTGCCGCGCATGACAGGGGGTGGTGTGGCGGTGAGCAGTTCTTC
cdr3_aa: CAAHDRGWCGGEQFF

v_call: TRBV10-2
d_call: NA
clone_size: once
j_call: TRBJ2-2
cdr3_nt: TGCGCCAGCAGTGATAGACTGAACACCGGGGAGCTGTTTTTT
cdr3_aa: CASSDRLNTGELFF

v_call: TRBV12-3/TRBV12-4
d_call: TRBD1
clone_size: NA
j_call: TRBJ1-2
cdr3_nt: TGTGCCAGCAGACCCGGGGCAGGGGGTGGCTACACCTTC
cdr3_aa: CASRPGAGGGYTF

v_call: TRBV7-3
d_call: NA
clone_size: NA
j_call: TRBJ1-1
cdr3_nt: TGTGCCAGCAGCTTAATCGGCTGGAGCACTGAAGCTTTCTTT
cdr3_aa: CASSLIGWSTEAFF

v_call: TRBV28
d_call: TRBD2
clone_size: NA
j_call: TRBJ2-1
cdr3_nt: TGTGCCAGCAGTTTCCCTAGCGGTACCTACAATGAGCAGTTCTTC
cdr3_aa: CASSFPSGTYNEQFF

v_call: TRBV30
d_call: NA
clone_size: few
j_call: TRBJ1-5
cdr3_nt: TGTGCCTGGAGCCCCGCTTTCTGGCCCCAGCATTTT
cdr3_aa: CAWSPAFWPQHF

v_call: TRBV2
d_call: NA
clone_size: NA
j_call: TRBJ2-7
cdr3_nt: TGTGCCAGCAGGGCGGTAATCTACGAGCAGTACTTC
cdr3_aa: CASRAVIYEQYF

v_call: TRBV2
d_call: TRBD1
clone_size: NA
j_call: TRBJ1-1
cdr3_nt: TGTGCCAGCAGCGTAGGGACAGGAAGACTGAACACTGAAGCTTTCTTT
cdr3_aa: CASSVGTGRLNTEAFF

v_call: TRBV19
d_call: NA
clone_size: NA
j_call: TRBJ2-3
cdr3_nt: TGTGCCAGTGCAGATCCTAGGTCAGATACGCAGTATTTT
cdr3_aa: CASADPRSDTQYF

v_call: TRBV5-6
d_call: NA
clone_size: NA
j_call: TRBJ1-2
cdr3_nt: TGTGCCAGCAGCCCAACCGAACAGGGTAGGATTAAACCTAACTATGGCTACACCTTC
cdr3_aa: CASSPTEQGRIKPNYGYTF

v_call: TRBV5-1
d_call: NA
clone_size: NA
j_call: TRBJ2-3
cdr3_nt: TGCGCCAGCAGCTTAGCAGGGCGGGTCACAGATACGCAGTATTTT
cdr3_aa: CASSLAGRVTDTQYF

v_call: TRBV18
d_call: TRBD1
clone_size: NA
j_call: TRBJ2-5
cdr3_nt: TGTGCCAGCTCACCACGACAGGGAGAGACCCAGTACTTC
cdr3_aa: CASSPRQGETQYF

v_call: TRBV24-1
d_call: NA
clone_size: once
j_call: TRBJ1-6
cdr3_nt: TGTGCCACCAGTGAAGGGGTGGGTTCACCCCTCCACTTT
cdr3_aa: CATSEGVGSPLHF

v_call: TRBV24-1
d_call: TRBD1
clone_size: NA
j_call: TRBJ2-2
cdr3_nt: TGTGCCACCAGTGGGACAGGGAACACCGGGGAGCTGTTTTTT
cdr3_aa: CATSGTGNTGELFF

v_call: TRBV7-2
d_call: TRBD2
clone_size: NA
j_call: TRBJ2-1
cdr3_nt: TGTGCCAGCAGCCCCCAAGCGGGAGGGGACAATGAGCAGTTCTTC
cdr3_aa: CASSPQAGGDNEQFF